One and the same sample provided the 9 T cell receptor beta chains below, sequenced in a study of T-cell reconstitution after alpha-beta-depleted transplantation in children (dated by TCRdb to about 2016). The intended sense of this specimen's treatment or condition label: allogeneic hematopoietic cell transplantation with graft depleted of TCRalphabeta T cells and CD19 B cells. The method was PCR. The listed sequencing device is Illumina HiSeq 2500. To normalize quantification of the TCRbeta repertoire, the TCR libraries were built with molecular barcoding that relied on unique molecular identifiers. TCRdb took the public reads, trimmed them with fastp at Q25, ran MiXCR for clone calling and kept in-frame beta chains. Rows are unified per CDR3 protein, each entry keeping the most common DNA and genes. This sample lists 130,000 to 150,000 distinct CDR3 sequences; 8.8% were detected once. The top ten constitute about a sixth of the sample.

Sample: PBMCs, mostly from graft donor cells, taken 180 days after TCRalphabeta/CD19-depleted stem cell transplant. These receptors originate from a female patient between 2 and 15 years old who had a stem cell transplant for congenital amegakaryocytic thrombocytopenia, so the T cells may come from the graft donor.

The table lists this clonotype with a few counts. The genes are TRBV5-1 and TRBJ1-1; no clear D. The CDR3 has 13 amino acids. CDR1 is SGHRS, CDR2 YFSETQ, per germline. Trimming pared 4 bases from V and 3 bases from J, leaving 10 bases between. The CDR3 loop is CASSEDTYTEAFF. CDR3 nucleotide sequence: TGCGCCAGCAGCGAAGACACTTACACTGAAGCTTTCTTT.

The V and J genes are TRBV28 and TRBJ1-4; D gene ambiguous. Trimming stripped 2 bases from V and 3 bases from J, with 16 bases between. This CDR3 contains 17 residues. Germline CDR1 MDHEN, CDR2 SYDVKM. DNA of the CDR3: TGTGCCAGCAGTTTAGGGTACGGGTCACGGTCTAATGAAAAACTGTTTTTT. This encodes CASSLGYGSRSNEKLFF.

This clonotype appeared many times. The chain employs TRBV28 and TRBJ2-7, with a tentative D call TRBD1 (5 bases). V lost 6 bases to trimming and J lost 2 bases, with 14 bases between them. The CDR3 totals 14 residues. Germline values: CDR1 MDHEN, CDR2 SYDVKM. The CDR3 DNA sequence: TGTGCCAGCAGAAATCAGGGCCGACCCTACGAGCAGTACTTC. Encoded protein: CASRNQGRPYEQYF.

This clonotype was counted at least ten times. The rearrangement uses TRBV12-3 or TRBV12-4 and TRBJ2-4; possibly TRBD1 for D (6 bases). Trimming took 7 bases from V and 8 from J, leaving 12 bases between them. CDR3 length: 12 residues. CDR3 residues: CASKYEGDIQYF. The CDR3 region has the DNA TGTGCCAGCAAATACGAGGGGGACATTCAGTACTTC.

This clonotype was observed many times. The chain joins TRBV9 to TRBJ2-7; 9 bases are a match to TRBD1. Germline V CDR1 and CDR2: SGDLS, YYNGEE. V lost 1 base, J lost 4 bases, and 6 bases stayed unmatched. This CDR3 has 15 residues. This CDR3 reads CASSVTGGPFYEQYF. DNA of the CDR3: TGTGCCAGCAGCGTAACAGGGGGCCCCTTTTACGAGCAGTACTTC.

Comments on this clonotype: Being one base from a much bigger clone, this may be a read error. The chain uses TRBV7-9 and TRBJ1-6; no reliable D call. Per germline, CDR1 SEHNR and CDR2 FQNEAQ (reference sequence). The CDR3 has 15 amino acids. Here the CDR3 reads CASSSAWEISSPIHF. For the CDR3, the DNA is TGTGCCAGCAGCTCGGCGTGGGAAATCAGTTCACCCATCCACTTT.

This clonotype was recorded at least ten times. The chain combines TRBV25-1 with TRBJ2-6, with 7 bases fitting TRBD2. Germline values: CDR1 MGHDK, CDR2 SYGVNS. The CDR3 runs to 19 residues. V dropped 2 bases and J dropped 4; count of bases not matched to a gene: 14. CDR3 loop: CASSELGLVPLAGANVLTF. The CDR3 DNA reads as TGTGCCAGCAGTGAACTCGGACTAGTTCCACTAGCAGGGGCCAACGTCCTGACTTTC.

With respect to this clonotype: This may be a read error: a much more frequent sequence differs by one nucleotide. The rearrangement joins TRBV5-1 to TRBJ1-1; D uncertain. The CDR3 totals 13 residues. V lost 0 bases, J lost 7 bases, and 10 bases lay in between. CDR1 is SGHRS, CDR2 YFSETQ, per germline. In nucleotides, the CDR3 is TGCGCCAGCAGCTTGGAACGAGCCGGTGAAGCTTTCTTT. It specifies CASSLERAGEAFF.

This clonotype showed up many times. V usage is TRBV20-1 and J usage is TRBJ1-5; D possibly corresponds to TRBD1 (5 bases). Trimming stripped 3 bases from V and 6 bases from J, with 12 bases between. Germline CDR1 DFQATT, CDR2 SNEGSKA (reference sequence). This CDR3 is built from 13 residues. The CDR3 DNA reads TGCAGTGCTAGTCGGGAGGGGACTCAGCCCCAGCATTTT. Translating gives CSASREGTQPQHF.